The T cell receptor beta chain under discussion was sequenced for a study of blood T cells in healthy people across ages. With 1 base clipped from V and 5 bases from J, the junction kept 8 bases outside the gene matches. CDR3 length: 16 residues. CDR1 is SGHAT, CDR2 FQNNGV, per germline. A J-beta primer mix and a sample-barcoded 5' primer were used in a second PCR of roughly 6 to 11 cycles. TCRdb re-called the 5' RACE reads through MiXCR, storing one row per CDR3 protein. Of 800,000 or so distinct CDR3 sequences in the sample, roughly 25% are singletons; the top ten hold more than 3%. Separately, the same data were catalogued under a study of T cells of mothers and their children.

Sequenced material: blood. This receptor was obtained from a boy younger than 18 in good health. The gene calls are TRBV11-2 and TRBJ2-5; 9 bases are a match to TRBD1. CDR3 nucleotides: TGTGCCAGCAGCTTAGCTGGGACAGGGTTTCGGGAGACCCAGTACTTC. It translates to CASSLAGTGFRETQYF.